This record looks at one TCR beta chain sequence and its context. The source of the sample is a study of blood T cell repertoires in COVID-19. Study background: The United States, Italy and Spain provided the acute and convalescent COVID-19 samples.

The table came from immunoSEQ multiplex PCR; TCRdb's copy has only in-frame clones and leaves some out. The data contain fewer than 200,000 clones, 80% to 90% of them singletons. V was pared by 6 bases and J by 4 bases, with 5 bases of the junction left unmatched. The germline gives CDR1 LGHNT, CDR2 FRNRAP. This CDR3 has 13 residues. Input material: peripheral blood. The chain links TRBV12-5 to TRBJ1-1; 7 nucleotides align to TRBD1. The TCR sequence derives from a man aged 50 to 59 with active or convalescent COVID-19. The CDR3: CASGRGAGTEAFF. CDR3 nucleotides: TGTGCTAGTGGCAGGGGGGCCGGCACTGAAGCTTTCTTT.